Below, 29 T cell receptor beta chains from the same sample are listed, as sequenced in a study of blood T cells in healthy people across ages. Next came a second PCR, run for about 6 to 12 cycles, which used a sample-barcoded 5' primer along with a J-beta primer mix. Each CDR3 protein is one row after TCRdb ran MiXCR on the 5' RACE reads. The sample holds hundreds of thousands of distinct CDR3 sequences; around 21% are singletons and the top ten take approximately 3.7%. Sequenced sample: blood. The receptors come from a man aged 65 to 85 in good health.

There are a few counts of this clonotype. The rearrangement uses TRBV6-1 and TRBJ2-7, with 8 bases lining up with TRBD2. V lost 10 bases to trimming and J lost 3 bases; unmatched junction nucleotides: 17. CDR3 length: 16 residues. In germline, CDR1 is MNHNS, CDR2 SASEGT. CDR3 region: CAILSSGTHAFYEQYF. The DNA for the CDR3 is TGTGCCATCCTGAGTAGCGGGACCCACGCCTTCTACGAGCAGTACTTC.

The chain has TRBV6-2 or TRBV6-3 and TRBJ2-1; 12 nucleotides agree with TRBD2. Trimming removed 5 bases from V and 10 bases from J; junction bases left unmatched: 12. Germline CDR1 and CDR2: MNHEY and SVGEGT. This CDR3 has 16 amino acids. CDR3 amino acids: CASSPQGLAGRVEQFF. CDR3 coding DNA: TGTGCCAGCAGTCCCCAGGGACTAGCGGGCAGGGTCGAGCAGTTCTTC.

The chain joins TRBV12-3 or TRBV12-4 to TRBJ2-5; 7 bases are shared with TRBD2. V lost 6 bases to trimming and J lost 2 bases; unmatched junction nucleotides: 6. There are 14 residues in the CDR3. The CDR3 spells CASRSSGTQETQYF. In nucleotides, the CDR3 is TGTGCCAGCAGGTCCAGCGGGACTCAAGAGACCCAGTACTTC.

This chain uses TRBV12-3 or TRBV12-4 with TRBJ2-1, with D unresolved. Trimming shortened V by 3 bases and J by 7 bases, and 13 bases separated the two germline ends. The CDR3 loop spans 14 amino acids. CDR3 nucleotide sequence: TGTGCCAGCAGTTTGCAGTCCGTGAGGAATGAGCAGTTCTTC. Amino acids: CASSLQSVRNEQFF.

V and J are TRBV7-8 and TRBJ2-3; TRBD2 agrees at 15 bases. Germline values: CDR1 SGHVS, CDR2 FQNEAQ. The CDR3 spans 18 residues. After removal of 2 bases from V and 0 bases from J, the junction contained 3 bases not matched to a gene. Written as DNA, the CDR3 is TGTGCCAGCAGCTTAAGGGGACTAGCGGGAGGAAGCACAGATACGCAGTATTTT. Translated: CASSLRGLAGGSTDTQYF.

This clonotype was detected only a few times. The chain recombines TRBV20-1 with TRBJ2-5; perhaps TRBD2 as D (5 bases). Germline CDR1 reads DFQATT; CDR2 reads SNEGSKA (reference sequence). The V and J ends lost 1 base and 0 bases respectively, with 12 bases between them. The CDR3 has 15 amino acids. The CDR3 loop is CSARVRGADQETQYF. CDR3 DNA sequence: TGCAGTGCTAGAGTCCGGGGAGCGGACCAAGAGACCCAGTACTTC.

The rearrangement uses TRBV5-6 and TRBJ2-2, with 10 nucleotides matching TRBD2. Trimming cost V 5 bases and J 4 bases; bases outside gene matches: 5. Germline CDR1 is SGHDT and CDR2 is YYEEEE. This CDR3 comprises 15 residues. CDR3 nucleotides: TGTGCCAGCAGACCCGGACTAGCGGTCACCGGGGAGCTGTTTTTT. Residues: CASRPGLAVTGELFF.

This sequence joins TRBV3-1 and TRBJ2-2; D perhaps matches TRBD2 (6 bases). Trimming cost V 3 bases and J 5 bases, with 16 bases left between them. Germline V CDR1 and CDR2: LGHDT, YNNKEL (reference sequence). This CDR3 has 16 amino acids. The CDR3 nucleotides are TGTGCCAGCAGCCATATACGGGCGGGATCGACCGGGGAGCTGTTTTTT. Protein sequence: CASSHIRAGSTGELFF.

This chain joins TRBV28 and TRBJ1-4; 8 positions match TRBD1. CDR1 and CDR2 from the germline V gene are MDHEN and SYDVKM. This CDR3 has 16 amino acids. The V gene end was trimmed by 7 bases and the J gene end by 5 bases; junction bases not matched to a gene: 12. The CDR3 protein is CASNQDKGQVNEKLFF. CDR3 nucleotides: TGTGCCAGCAACCAGGACAAGGGACAGGTGAATGAAAAACTGTTTTTT.

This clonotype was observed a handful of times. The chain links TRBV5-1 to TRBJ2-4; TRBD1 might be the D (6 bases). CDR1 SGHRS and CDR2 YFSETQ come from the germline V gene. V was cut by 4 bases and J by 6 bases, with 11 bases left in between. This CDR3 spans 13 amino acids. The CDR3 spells CASSEPQGNIQYF. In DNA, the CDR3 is TGCGCCAGCAGCGAACCACAGGGAAACATTCAGTACTTC.

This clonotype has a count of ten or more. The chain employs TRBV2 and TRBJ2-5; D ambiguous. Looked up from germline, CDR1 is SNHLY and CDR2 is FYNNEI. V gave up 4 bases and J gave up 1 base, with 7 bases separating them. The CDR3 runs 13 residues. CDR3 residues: CASSVNSQETQYF. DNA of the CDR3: TGTGCCAGCAGTGTAAACAGCCAAGAGACCCAGTACTTC.

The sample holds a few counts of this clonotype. CDR3 DNA sequence: TGCAGCGTTTTGAGACAGGGACGCTACGAGCAGTACTTC. This codes for CSVLRQGRYEQYF. J is TRBJ2-7 and V is TRBV29-1; TRBD1 matches 7 bases. The J segment lost 3 bases and the V segment lost 5 bases, leaving 7 bases of the junction unmatched. CDR1 is SQVTM, CDR2 ANQGSEA, per germline. This CDR3 is 13 amino acids long.

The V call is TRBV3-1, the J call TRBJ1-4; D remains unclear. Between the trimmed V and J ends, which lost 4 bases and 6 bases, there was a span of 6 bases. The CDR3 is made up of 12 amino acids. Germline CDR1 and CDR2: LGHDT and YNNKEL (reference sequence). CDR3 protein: CASSPDDEKLFF. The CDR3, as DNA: TGTGCCAGCAGCCCGGACGATGAAAAACTGTTTTTT.

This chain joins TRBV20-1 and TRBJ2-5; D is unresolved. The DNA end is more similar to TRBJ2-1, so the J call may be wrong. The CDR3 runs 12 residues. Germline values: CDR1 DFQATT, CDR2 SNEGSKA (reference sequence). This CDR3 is CSARVGDNEQFF. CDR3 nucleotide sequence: TGCAGTGCTAGGGTAGGCGACAATGAGCAGTTCTTC.

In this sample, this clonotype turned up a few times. The CDR3 bases are TGCAGCGTTGTACAGCCATCAGATACGCAGTATTTT. It yields the protein CSVVQPSDTQYF. The chain combines TRBV29-1 with TRBJ2-3; D not certain. Trimming removed 4 bases at V and 4 bases at J, with 9 bases between. CDR3 length: 12 amino acids. Germline values: CDR1 SQVTM, CDR2 ANQGSEA.

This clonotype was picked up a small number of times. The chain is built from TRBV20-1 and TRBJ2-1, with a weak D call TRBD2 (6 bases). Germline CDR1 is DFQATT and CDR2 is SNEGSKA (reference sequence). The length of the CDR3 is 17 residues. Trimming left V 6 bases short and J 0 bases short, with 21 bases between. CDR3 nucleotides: TGCAGTGCCCCGCGGCATGACCTAGCGCCCTCCTACAATGAGCAGTTCTTC. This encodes CSAPRHDLAPSYNEQFF.

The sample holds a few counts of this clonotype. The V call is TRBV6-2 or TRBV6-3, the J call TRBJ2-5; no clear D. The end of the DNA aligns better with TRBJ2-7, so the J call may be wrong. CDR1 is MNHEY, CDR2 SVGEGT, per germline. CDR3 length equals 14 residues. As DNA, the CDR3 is TGTGCCAGCAGTTACGAGCAGGTGTCCTACGAGCAGTACTTC. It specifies CASSYEQVSYEQYF.

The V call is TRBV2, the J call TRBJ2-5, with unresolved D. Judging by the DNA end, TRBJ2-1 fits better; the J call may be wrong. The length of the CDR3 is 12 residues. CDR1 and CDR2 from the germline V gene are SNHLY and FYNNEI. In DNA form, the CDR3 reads TGTGCCAGCAGTGAACCGGTGAATGAGCAGTTCTTC. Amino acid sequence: CASSEPVNEQFF.

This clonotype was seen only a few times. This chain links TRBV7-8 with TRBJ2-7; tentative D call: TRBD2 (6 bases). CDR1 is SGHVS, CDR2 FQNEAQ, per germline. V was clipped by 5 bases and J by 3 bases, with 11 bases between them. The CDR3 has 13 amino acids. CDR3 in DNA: TGTGCCAGCAGCATGGACTACCTCTACGAGCAGTACTTC. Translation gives CASSMDYLYEQYF.

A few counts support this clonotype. The CDR3 DNA follows: TGCGCCAGCAGCTTGTTGGACAGGGCCGAGGGGACCCAGTACTTC. It encodes CASSLLDRAEGTQYF. This chain connects TRBV5-1 to TRBJ2-5, with TRBD1 identical over 8 bases. The CDR3 covers 15 residues. The V and J ends lost 1 base and 7 bases, in that order; junction bases with no gene match: 9. Looked up from germline, CDR1 is SGHRS and CDR2 is YFSETQ. The complete variable domain, with remaining parts taken from reference TRBV5-1 and TRBJ2-5, reads KAGVTQTPRYLIKTRGQQVTLSCSPISGHRSVSWYQQTPGQGLQFLFEYFSETQRNKGNFPGRFSGRQFSNSRSEMNVSTLELGDSALYLCASSLLDRAEGTQYFGPGTRLLVL.

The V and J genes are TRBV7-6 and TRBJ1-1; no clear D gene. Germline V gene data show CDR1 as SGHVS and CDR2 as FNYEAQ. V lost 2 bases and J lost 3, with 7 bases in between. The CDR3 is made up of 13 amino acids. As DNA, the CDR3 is TGTGCCAGCAGCTTACACCGGGACACTGAAGCTTTCTTT. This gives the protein CASSLHRDTEAFF.

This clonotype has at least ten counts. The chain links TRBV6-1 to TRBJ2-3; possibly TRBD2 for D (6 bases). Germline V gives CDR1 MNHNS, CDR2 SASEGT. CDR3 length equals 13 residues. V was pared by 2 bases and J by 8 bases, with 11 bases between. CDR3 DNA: TGTGCCAGCAGTGAACGGACGGGAGCTACGCAGTATTTT. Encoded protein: CASSERTGATQYF.

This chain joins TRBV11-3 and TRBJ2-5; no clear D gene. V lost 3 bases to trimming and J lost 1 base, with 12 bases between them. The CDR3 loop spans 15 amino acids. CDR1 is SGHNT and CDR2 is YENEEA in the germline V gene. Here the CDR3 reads CASSLGTTVQETQYF. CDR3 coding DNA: TGTGCCAGCAGCTTGGGCACCACCGTCCAAGAGACCCAGTACTTC.

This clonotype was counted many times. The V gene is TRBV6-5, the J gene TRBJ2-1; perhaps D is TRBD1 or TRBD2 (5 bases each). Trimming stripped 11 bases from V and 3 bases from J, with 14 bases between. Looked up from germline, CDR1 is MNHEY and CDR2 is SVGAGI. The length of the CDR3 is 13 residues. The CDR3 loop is CAATGTDYNEQFF. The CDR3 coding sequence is TGTGCCGCGACCGGGACGGACTACAATGAGCAGTTCTTC.

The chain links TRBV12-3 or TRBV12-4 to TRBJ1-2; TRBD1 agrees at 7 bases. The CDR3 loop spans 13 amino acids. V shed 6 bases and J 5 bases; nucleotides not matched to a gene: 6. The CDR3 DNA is TGTGCCAGCAGGGGGACAGCTCTATATGGCTACACCTTC. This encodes CASRGTALYGYTF.

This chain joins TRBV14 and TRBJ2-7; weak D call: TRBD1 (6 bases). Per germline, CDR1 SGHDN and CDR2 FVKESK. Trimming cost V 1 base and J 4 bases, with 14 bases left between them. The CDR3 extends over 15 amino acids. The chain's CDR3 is CASSQGWAGTYEQYF. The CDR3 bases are TGTGCCAGCAGCCAAGGATGGGCAGGGACATACGAGCAGTACTTC.

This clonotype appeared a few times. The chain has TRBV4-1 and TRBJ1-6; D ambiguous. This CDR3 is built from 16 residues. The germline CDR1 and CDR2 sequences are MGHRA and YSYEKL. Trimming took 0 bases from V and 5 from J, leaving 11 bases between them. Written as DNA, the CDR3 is TGCGCCAGCAGCCAAGAATTGTACAACAATAATTCACCCCTCCACTTT. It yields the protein CASSQELYNNNSPLHF.

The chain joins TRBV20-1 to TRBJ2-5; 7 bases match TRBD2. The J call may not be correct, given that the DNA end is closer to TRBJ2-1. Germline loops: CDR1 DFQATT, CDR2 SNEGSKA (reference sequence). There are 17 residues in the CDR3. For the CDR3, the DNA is TGCAGTGCTAGTATTTTAACTAGTGGGGGGGTGGGTAATGAGCAGTTCTTC. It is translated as CSASILTSGGVGNEQFF.

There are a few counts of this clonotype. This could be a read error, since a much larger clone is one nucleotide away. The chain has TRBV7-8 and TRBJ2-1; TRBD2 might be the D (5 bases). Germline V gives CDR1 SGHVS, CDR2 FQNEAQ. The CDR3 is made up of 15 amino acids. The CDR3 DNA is TGTGCCAGCAGCTTATTAGCGTACTCCTACAATGAGCCGTTCTTC. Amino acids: CASSLLAYSYNEPFF.